This entry lists 18 T cell receptor beta chains sequenced from one sample in a study of cytomegalovirus exposure and HLA in healthy donors. The PCR made use of 60 Vbeta and 13 Jbeta primers. Clones were read by immunoSEQ multiplex PCR, and TCRdb kept only the in-frame ones, dropping some. Of approximately 110,000 clones listed, roughly 74% are singletons. The sequencing sample was made of PBMCs. The receptors stem from a woman aged 45-65 years in good health and CMV-seropositive.

The chain carries TRBV6-5 and TRBJ1-1; possible D gene TRBD1, 5 bases. The CDR3 covers 14 residues. Germline V CDR1 and CDR2: MNHEY, SVGAGI. Trimming stripped 5 bases from V and 5 bases from J, with 15 bases between. In DNA form, the CDR3 reads TGTGCCAGCAGTGTAGCGGGGGGGGATACTGAAGCTTTCTTT. It translates to CASSVAGGDTEAFF.

The table lists this clone with a few counts. The J gene is TRBJ2-2, the V gene TRBV28, with 7 bases aligning to TRBD1. The V gene's germline CDR1 is MDHEN and CDR2 SYDVKM. Trimming cost V 5 bases and J 3 bases; bases outside gene matches: 3. The CDR3 totals 14 residues. CDR3 nucleotide sequence: TGTGCCAGCAGTATGGGGACAGACACCGGGGAGCTGTTTTTT. Amino acid sequence: CASSMGTDTGELFF.

The sample holds a few counts of this clone. This chain joins TRBV11-2 and TRBJ1-2; no clear D gene. Germline CDR1 and CDR2: SGHAT and FQNNGV. This CDR3 comprises 14 residues. Trimming took off 5 bases at V and 0 bases at J, with 10 bases between the two ends. Here the CDR3 DNA reads TGTGCCAGCAGCCCTGGACTGACTAACTATGGCTACACCTTC. Amino acid sequence: CASSPGLTNYGYTF.

This chain joins TRBV6-4 and TRBJ1-2; no firm D call. Germline V gene sequence: CDR1 MRHNA, CDR2 SNTAGT. The V end lost 2 bases, the J end lost 2 bases, and 6 bases lay between the germline ends. The CDR3 covers 13 residues. Written as DNA, the CDR3 is TGTGCCAGCAGTGACCTAAAAAACTATGGCTACACCTTC. Encoded protein: CASSDLKNYGYTF.

The chain couples TRBV18 to TRBJ1-3; TRBD1 matches at 8 bases. V lost 4 bases to trimming and J lost 0 bases; unmatched junction nucleotides: 5. Germline CDR1 KGHSH, CDR2 LQKENI. There are 16 residues in the CDR3. The CDR3 loop reads CASSRAQGASGNTIYF. The CDR3 DNA reads TGTGCCAGCTCACGCGCTCAGGGGGCCTCTGGAAACACCATATATTTT. The variable domain in full, with the rest retrieved from reference TRBV18 and TRBJ1-3, is NAGVMQNPRHLVRRRGQEARLRCSPMKGHSHVYWYRQLPEEGLKFMVYLQKENIIDESGMPKERFSAEFPKEGPSILRIQQVVRGDSAAYFCASSRAQGASGNTIYFGEGSWLTVV.

CDR3 in amino acids: CASGLEQGGFYEQYF. The CDR3 bases are TGTGCCAGCGGACTCGAACAGGGGGGATTCTACGAGCAGTACTTC. The rearrangement links TRBV11-2 to TRBJ2-7, with TRBD1 matching 8 bases. The V and J ends lost 8 bases and 3 bases, in that order; junction bases with no gene match: 12. Germline CDR1 reads SGHAT; CDR2 reads FQNNGV. This CDR3 contains 15 residues.

This chain uses TRBV7-2 with TRBJ2-7; perhaps TRBD1 as D (6 bases). Germline CDR1 and CDR2: SGHTA and FQGNSA. V was clipped by 5 bases and J by 7 bases, with 21 bases between them. CDR3 length: 15 amino acids. For the CDR3, the DNA is TGTGCCAGCAGCCCCGGACGGTTTGCGCAGGGGGAGCAGTACTTC. It yields the protein CASSPGRFAQGEQYF.

V gene TRBV10-3 combines with J gene TRBJ1-6, with TRBD1 identical over 8 bases. Germline V gene sequence: CDR1 ENHRY, CDR2 SYGVKD. The ends lost 6 bases at V and 0 bases at J; junction bases unmatched: 4. This CDR3 is 16 amino acids long. The CDR3 DNA reads as TGTGCCATCAGCCCCGGACAGGGCTCCTATAATTCACCCCTCCACTTT. It specifies CAISPGQGSYNSPLHF.

V is TRBV10-3 and J is TRBJ2-5, with 13 nucleotides matching TRBD2. The CDR3 extends over 20 amino acids. CDR1 is ENHRY, CDR2 SYGVKD, per germline. V shed 2 bases and J 1 base; nucleotides not matched to a gene: 13. CDR3 sequence reads: CAISETPTTRLAGGQETQYF. CDR3 DNA: TGTGCCATCAGTGAGACGCCCACGACTCGACTAGCGGGAGGCCAAGAGACCCAGTACTTC.

This CDR3 reads CAIAPGGGSGANVLTF. The CDR3, as DNA: TGTGCCATCGCTCCTGGCGGAGGGTCTGGGGCCAACGTCCTGACTTTC. The V gene is TRBV10-3, the J gene TRBJ2-6, with D possibly being TRBD2 (6 bases). Trimming removed 8 bases at V and 1 base at J, with 15 bases between. This CDR3 comprises 16 residues. Per the germline V gene, CDR1 is ENHRY and CDR2 is SYGVKD.

The chain has TRBV2 and TRBJ1-2, with D possibly matching TRBD1 (6 bases). The CDR3 sequence is 14 residues long. Per the germline V gene, CDR1 is SNHLY and CDR2 is FYNNEI. Trimming pared 2 bases from V and 8 bases from J, leaving 15 bases between. The CDR3: CASSESTGLGGYTF. The CDR3 DNA follows: TGTGCCAGCAGTGAATCAACAGGGTTGGGGGGCTACACCTTC.

This clone was seen just once. The chain has TRBV6-5 and TRBJ2-3; 9 nucleotides agree with TRBD2. This CDR3 is 15 amino acids long. V gave up 2 bases and J gave up 5 bases; unmatched junction bases: 5. CDR1 MNHEY and CDR2 SVGAGI come from the germline V gene. The CDR3 coding sequence is TGTGCCAGCAGTTACAGCGGGGGGCATGGAGATACGCAGTATTTT. Its protein is CASSYSGGHGDTQYF.

The chain recombines TRBV27 with TRBJ1-1; D is ambiguous. This CDR3 has 13 residues. Trimming stripped 5 bases from V and 3 bases from J, with 10 bases between. Germline V CDR1 and CDR2: MNHEY, SMNVEV (reference sequence). CDR3 sequence reads: CASSDGRDTEAFF. The CDR3 nucleotides read TGTGCCAGCAGTGACGGGAGGGACACTGAAGCTTTCTTT.

This clone turned up a few times. The chain employs TRBV7-6 and TRBJ2-5; TRBD2 is a possible D gene (5 bases). CDR3 size: 15 residues. With 1 base removed from V and 1 base from J, the gap between germline ends came to 10 bases. Germline CDR1 SGHVS, CDR2 FNYEAQ. In DNA form, the CDR3 reads TGTGCCAGCAGCTTAGGAAGCGGCGGCCAAGAGACCCAGTACTTC. Translation gives CASSLGSGGQETQYF.

V is TRBV19 and J is TRBJ2-7; 7 bases agree with TRBD1. Germline lookup yields CDR1 LNHDA and CDR2 SQIVND (reference sequence). V shed 6 bases and J 5 bases; nucleotides not matched to a gene: 10. There are 14 residues in the CDR3. Here the CDR3 reads CASRNRDSLNEQYF. DNA for the CDR3: TGTGCCAGTAGGAACCGGGACAGTTTAAACGAGCAGTACTTC.

In its sample, this clone was seen a few times. The chain carries TRBV19 and TRBJ2-7, with TRBD1 matching over 7 bases. Germline CDR1 and CDR2: LNHDA and SQIVND (reference sequence). The V and J ends lost 9 bases and 2 bases, in that order; junction bases with no gene match: 4. The CDR3 spans 12 residues. CDR3 sequence: CASEGQTYEQYF. DNA of the CDR3: TGTGCCAGCGAGGGACAGACCTACGAGCAGTACTTC.

This sequence joins TRBV5-8 and TRBJ1-2; D remains unclear. The germline gives CDR1 SGHTS, CDR2 YDEGEE. The CDR3 sequence is 15 residues long. V gave up 0 bases and J gave up 8 bases, with 17 bases separating them. The CDR3 loop reads CASSLGFESSQGYTF. The CDR3 region has the DNA TGTGCCAGCAGCTTGGGTTTCGAGAGTTCGCAAGGCTACACCTTC.

This chain joins TRBV18 and TRBJ2-3, with D perhaps matching TRBD2 (7 bases). Germline loops: CDR1 KGHSH, CDR2 LQKENI. V shed 6 bases and J shed 3 bases, with 16 bases lying between them. This CDR3 has 15 residues. The CDR3 DNA follows: TGTGCCAGCTCCCCAGAGGGGGGGCGGACAGATACGCAGTATTTT. This codes for CASSPEGGRTDTQYF.